Following are 30 T cell receptor beta chains from one sample sequenced in a study of blood T cell repertoires in COVID-19. Assay used: immunoSEQ multiplex PCR; TCRdb lists only in-frame clones, some missing. The table has about 110,000 clones, 80% to 85% seen once. Sequenced: peripheral blood. The receptors were sampled from a woman in her 70s with acute or convalescent COVID-19.

This sequence joins TRBV12-1 and TRBJ1-4; the DNA was not compared with TRBD1, the D call given in the table. TRBV12-1 represents a pseudogene. This CDR3 is built from 16 residues. CDR3 sequence: CASSSRDRDIVEKLFF. The CDR3 DNA sequence: TGTGCCAGCAGCTCCCGAGACAGGGACATAGTTGAAAAACTGTTTTTT.

The rearrangement uses TRBV27 and TRBJ2-1; TRBD2 matches at 8 bases. V was clipped by 5 bases and J by 10 bases; unmatched bases: 13. The germline gives CDR1 MNHEY, CDR2 SMNVEV (reference sequence). The CDR3 sequence is 15 residues long. CDR3 nucleotide sequence: TGTGCCAGCAGTCCTCAGCGGGGGTCCTGGGGGGAGCAGTTCTTC. Encoded protein: CASSPQRGSWGEQFF.

The J gene is TRBJ1-6, the V gene TRBV5-4; D ambiguous. The V end was cut by 0 bases, the J end by 0 bases, with 4 bases between. CDR3 length: 15 residues. Germline loops: CDR1 SGHNT, CDR2 YYREEE (reference sequence). CDR3 region: CASSLAGSYNSPLHF. CDR3 nucleotides: TGTGCCAGCAGCTTGGCGGGCTCCTATAATTCACCCCTCCACTTT.

The sample holds one count of this clone. The rearrangement uses TRBV4-1 and TRBJ2-1; 11 bases are shared with TRBD2. The CDR3 has 17 residues. J gave up 5 bases and V 6 bases, and 12 bases lay outside the gene matches. Germline V gene lookup returns CDR1 MGHRA and CDR2 YSYEKL. The CDR3 DNA follows: TGCGCCAGCAGACTTACCCTCGGGACTAGCGGTCACAATGAGCAGTTCTTC. It translates to CASRLTLGTSGHNEQFF.

The rearrangement uses TRBV6-1 and TRBJ1-2; 9 bases map to TRBD1. Germline CDR1 and CDR2: MNHNS and SASEGT. V lost 3 bases, J lost 3 bases, and 8 bases stayed unmatched. The CDR3 totals 16 residues. In DNA, the CDR3 is TGTGCCAGCAGTGAGGCCGGGACAGGGCTCGACTATGGCTACACCTTC. As protein: CASSEAGTGLDYGYTF.

The J gene is TRBJ2-5, the V gene TRBV28, with TRBD1 identical over 7 bases. The CDR3 runs to 14 residues. CDR1 is MDHEN and CDR2 is SYDVKM in the germline V gene. V was pared by 6 bases and J by 3 bases, with 7 bases of the junction left unmatched. The CDR3 spells CASSLQGVKETQYF. The CDR3 DNA sequence: TGTGCCAGCAGCCTCCAGGGGGTGAAAGAGACCCAGTACTTC.

The V and J genes are TRBV6-5 and TRBJ1-2; D not certain. Germline V gene lookup returns CDR1 MNHEY and CDR2 SVGAGI. CDR3 length: 16 residues. Trimming took off 4 bases at V and 4 bases at J, with 19 bases between the two ends. The CDR3 DNA reads TGTGCCAGCAGTTCCGACTGGAGCGGTTCGGGCTATGGCTACACCTTC. Translating gives CASSSDWSGSGYGYTF.

This clone was counted once. J is TRBJ2-3 and V is TRBV5-1; 7 nucleotides align to TRBD2. This CDR3 is 14 amino acids long. V was clipped by 4 bases and J by 5 bases; unmatched bases: 7. Germline V gene data show CDR1 as SGHRS and CDR2 as YFSETQ. The CDR3 region is CASSPTRGRDTQYF. In DNA form, the CDR3 reads TGCGCCAGCAGCCCCACGCGGGGGAGAGATACGCAGTATTTT. The whole variable domain, filled in from reference TRBV5-1 and TRBJ2-3, reads KAGVTQTPRYLIKTRGQQVTLSCSPISGHRSVSWYQQTPGQGLQFLFEYFSETQRNKGNFPGRFSGRQFSNSRSEMNVSTLELGDSALYLCASSPTRGRDTQYFGPGTRLTVL.

This clone occurred a few times. The CDR3 DNA reads as TGCGCCAGCAGCTTATTCGGATCGGGAGAGGAGCAGTACTTC. This translates into CASSLFGSGEEQYF. The J gene is TRBJ2-7, the V gene TRBV5-1; perhaps TRBD2 as D (6 bases). V lost 2 bases and J 7 bases, leaving 16 bases between the germline ends. Germline V gives CDR1 SGHRS, CDR2 YFSETQ. This CDR3 contains 14 residues.

The rearrangement uses TRBV5-1 and TRBJ2-1; TRBD2 matches 7 bases. The V segment lost 4 bases and the J segment 0 bases; nucleotides outside the gene matches: 4. Germline assignment: CDR1 SGHRS and CDR2 YFSETQ. The CDR3 is 15 residues long. The CDR3: CASSRGSPSYNEQFF. The CDR3 DNA follows: TGCGCCAGCAGCCGCGGGAGTCCCTCCTACAATGAGCAGTTCTTC.

The CDR3 reads CASSQTLGGAGEKLFF. The CDR3 DNA reads TGTGCCAGCAGTCAGACACTAGGGGGCGCGGGAGAAAAACTGTTTTTT. V and J are TRBV28 and TRBJ1-4; 7 bases line up with TRBD1. Germline V gene sequence: CDR1 MDHEN, CDR2 SYDVKM. This CDR3 is 16 amino acids long. With V trimmed by 5 bases and J by 8 bases, 14 bases remained unmatched. Together with reference TRBV28 and TRBJ1-4, the CDR3 gives the full variable domain: DVKVTQSSRYLVKRTGEKVFLECVQDMDHENMFWYRQDPGLGLRLIYFSYDVKMKEKGDIPEGYSVSREKKERFSLILESASTNQTSMYLCASSQTLGGAGEKLFFGSGTQLSVL.

V usage is TRBV29-1 and J usage is TRBJ2-1; D perhaps matches TRBD1 (6 bases). This CDR3 is 11 amino acids long. V was clipped by 7 bases and J by 6 bases, with 10 bases between them. Germline V gene lookup returns CDR1 SQVTM and CDR2 ANQGSEA. The CDR3 region is CSAGQRNEQFF. CDR3 coding DNA: TGCAGCGCCGGACAGCGCAATGAGCAGTTCTTC.

The V and J genes are TRBV7-2 and TRBJ2-7, with 8 bases fitting TRBD2. The germline V gene encodes CDR1 SGHTA and CDR2 FQGNSA. After removal of 3 bases from V and 2 bases from J, the junction contained 3 bases not matched to a gene. The CDR3 runs to 14 residues. CDR3 nucleotides: TGTGCCAGCAGCTTTTTAGCGGGACCCTACGAGCAGTACTTC. Translation gives CASSFLAGPYEQYF.

The V and J genes are TRBV12-3 or TRBV12-4 and TRBJ1-1; D is uncertain. The CDR3 is 12 amino acids. V was shortened by 4 bases and J by 3 bases, with 6 bases between the two germline ends. CDR3 amino acids: CASSSRDTEAFF. The DNA for the CDR3 is TGTGCCAGCAGTTCCCGGGACACTGAAGCTTTCTTT.

There are a few counts of this clone. The chain combines TRBV6-1 with TRBJ2-7, with a weak D call TRBD1 (6 bases). Looked up from germline, CDR1 is MNHNS and CDR2 is SASEGT. V lost 0 bases to trimming and J lost 6 bases, with 6 bases between them. The CDR3 has 12 amino acids. The CDR3 spells CASSEAGGEQYF. CDR3 coding DNA: TGTGCCAGCAGTGAAGCAGGGGGCGAGCAGTACTTC.

This sequence joins TRBV14 and TRBJ2-1; TRBD2 matches at 14 bases. Trimming removed 4 bases from V and 1 base from J; junction bases left unmatched: 6. This CDR3 has 18 residues. Germline-derived CDR1 and CDR2 are SGHDN and FVKESK. The CDR3 DNA reads TGTGCCAGCAGCCCGGGACTAGCGGGAGAAGGGTCCTACAATGAGCAGTTCTTC. This encodes CASSPGLAGEGSYNEQFF.

The rearrangement joins TRBV7-8 to TRBJ2-7; maybe TRBD2 (6 bases). This CDR3 has 13 amino acids. Germline V gene data show CDR1 as SGHVS and CDR2 as FQNEAQ. Trimming stripped 4 bases from V and 0 bases from J, with 7 bases between. The CDR3 spells CASSWDFSYEQYF. The CDR3 DNA follows: TGTGCCAGCAGCTGGGACTTCTCCTACGAGCAGTACTTC. The whole variable domain, filled in from reference TRBV7-8 and TRBJ2-7, reads GAGVSQSPRYKVAKRGQDVALRCDPISGHVSLFWYQQALGQGPEFLTYFQNEAQLDKSGLPSDRFFAERPEGSVSTLKIQRTQQEDSAVYLCASSWDFSYEQYFGPGTRLTVT.

This clone showed up just once. The V and J genes are TRBV21-1 and TRBJ1-5; TRBD1 was called by the table and not checked on the DNA. TRBV21-1 is a known pseudogene. This CDR3 is built from 16 residues. In nucleotides, the CDR3 is TGTGCCAGCAGCAAAAGCCTGGACAGGGGGCATCAGCCCCAGCATTTT. It translates to CASSKSLDRGHQPQHF.

This chain joins TRBV4-1 and TRBJ2-2; D not certain. This CDR3 contains 15 residues. V lost 1 base and J lost 7, with 13 bases in between. CDR1 MGHRA and CDR2 YSYEKL come from the germline V gene. The CDR3 nucleotides read TGCGCCAGCAGCCAAGTTCAAGCGTCGGTCGGGGAGCTGTTTTTT. Residues: CASSQVQASVGELFF.

In nucleotides, the CDR3 is TGTGCCAGCAGCCAAGTCGGGGGAGACTACGAGCAGTACTTC. Its protein product is CASSQVGGDYEQYF. The chain uses TRBV3-1 (or the pseudogene TRBV3-2) and TRBJ2-7; a weak D match, TRBD2 (6 bases). V lost 1 base, J lost 3 bases, and 10 bases lay in between. Germline CDR1 is LGHDT and CDR2 is YNNKEL (reference sequence). The CDR3 is 14 amino acids.

The V call is TRBV15, the J call TRBJ2-1; 9 bases are a match to TRBD1. The V and J ends lost 5 bases and 6 bases, in that order; junction bases with no gene match: 8. Germline lookup yields CDR1 LNHNV and CDR2 YYDKDF (reference sequence). The CDR3 totals 15 residues. CDR3 residues: CATSLRKTGGNEQFF. The DNA for the CDR3 is TGTGCCACCAGCTTAAGAAAGACAGGGGGCAATGAGCAGTTCTTC.

The chain employs TRBV5-1 and TRBJ1-1; D is possibly TRBD1 (5 bases). The V gene's germline CDR1 is SGHRS and CDR2 YFSETQ. The ends were cut back, 0 bases at V and 5 bases at J, with 11 bases in the middle. The CDR3 has 14 amino acids. CDR3 protein: CASSLGDSVTEAFF. The CDR3 DNA sequence: TGCGCCAGCAGCTTGGGTGACAGCGTAACTGAAGCTTTCTTT.

This clone showed up just a few times. The chain joins TRBV6-5 to TRBJ1-3; D remains ambiguous. The germline V gene has CDR1 MNHEY and CDR2 SVGAGI. Trimming cost V 4 bases and J 2 bases, with 15 bases left between them. This CDR3 is built from 16 residues. CDR3 in DNA: TGTGCCAGCAGTTCCGCACGAGGAGGCGCTGGAAACACCATATATTTT. This translates into CASSSARGGAGNTIYF.

This clone was observed a handful of times. The V and J genes are TRBV14 and TRBJ2-3; D is perhaps TRBD2 (5 bases). The V and J ends lost 4 bases and 2 bases respectively, with 10 bases between them. CDR3 length: 14 residues. CDR1 and CDR2 (germline): SGHDN, FVKESK. CDR3 DNA sequence: TGTGCCAGCAGCCGAGGGCTACCCACAGATACGCAGTATTTT. Translation gives CASSRGLPTDTQYF.

This clone was seen only once. V gene TRBV28 combines with J gene TRBJ2-6; the match to TRBD2 covers 9 bases. This CDR3 has 16 amino acids. Trimming removed 10 bases from V and 4 bases from J; junction bases left unmatched: 11. The germline V gene has CDR1 MDHEN and CDR2 SYDVKM. CDR3 nucleotides: TGTGCCACCCTCCGCGGGAGGGCCGCCGGGGCCAACGTCCTGACTTTC. The encoded protein is CATLRGRAAGANVLTF.

This sequence joins TRBV10-3 and TRBJ2-7; the match to TRBD2 covers 7 bases. The CDR3 spans 12 residues. The V gene end was trimmed by 6 bases and the J gene end by 4 bases; junction bases not matched to a gene: 3. Per the germline V gene, CDR1 is ENHRY and CDR2 is SYGVKD. CDR3 nucleotide sequence: TGTGCCATCAGAGAGGGAGGGTACGAGCAGTACTTC. Encoded protein: CAIREGGYEQYF.

The chain combines TRBV3-1 (or the pseudogene TRBV3-2) with TRBJ2-5; D is unresolved. Germline-derived CDR1 and CDR2 are LGHDT and YNNKEL (reference sequence). There are 14 residues in the CDR3. Trimming pared 0 bases from V and 5 bases from J, leaving 10 bases between. The CDR3 nucleotides read TGTGCCAGCAGCCAAGATCCAGCGCGTGAGACCCAGTACTTC. Protein sequence: CASSQDPARETQYF.

The chain's CDR3 is CASSSSTGGIMRGYTF. CDR3 in DNA: TGTGCCAGCAGTTCCTCAACTGGAGGAATAATGAGGGGCTACACCTTC. The chain employs TRBV28 and TRBJ1-2; D uncertain. Trimming removed 4 bases at V and 8 bases at J, with 23 bases between. Germline assignment: CDR1 MDHEN and CDR2 SYDVKM. This CDR3 is built from 16 residues.

The chain joins TRBV7-3 to TRBJ2-1, with TRBD1 as a possible D gene (6 bases). The CDR3 runs 16 residues. The germline V and J ends were trimmed by 1 base and 7 bases, with 17 bases remaining between them. The V gene's germline CDR1 is SGHTA and CDR2 FQGTGA. The CDR3 nucleotides read TGTGCCAGCAGCTTAAGGGGGCCCGGAGTTAAGAATGAGCAGTTCTTC. Encoded protein: CASSLRGPGVKNEQFF.

V usage is TRBV19 and J usage is TRBJ2-1, with a tentative D call TRBD2 (7 bases). The V end was cut by 2 bases, the J end by 4 bases, with 12 bases between. Looked up from germline, CDR1 is LNHDA and CDR2 is SQIVND (reference sequence). This CDR3 region has 15 residues. This chain's CDR3 is CASSIRRGGYNEQFF. Here the CDR3 DNA reads TGTGCCAGTAGTATAAGAAGGGGGGGGTACAATGAGCAGTTCTTC.